This is a list of T cell receptor beta chains from one sample in a study of blood T cell repertoires in COVID-19. Clones were sequenced by immunoSEQ multiplex PCR, and TCRdb holds only the in-frame ones, with some missing. The table lists about 43,000 clones, around 87% of them singletons. Sequenced: peripheral blood. The source is a man aged 35-49 years with COVID-19, enrolled during active disease. CDR3s include the opening cysteine and the closing phenylalanine or tryptophan. A D gene is named only where the DNA matches it firmly. Size values are once, few and many counts, or a class for expanded clones, and some rows have none.

d_call: TRBD1; v_call: TRBV19; clone_size: .; j_call: TRBJ1-2; cdr3_aa: CASSIWDRFSNYGYTF; cdr3_nt: TGTGCCAGTAGTATCTGGGACAGGTTTTCTAACTATGGCTACACCTTC
d_call: TRBD2; v_call: TRBV11-2; clone_size: .; j_call: TRBJ2-3; cdr3_aa: CASSLYQGGLAGKGDTQYF; cdr3_nt: TGTGCCAGCAGCTTATACCAGGGGGGACTAGCGGGAAAGGGAGATACGCAGTATTTT
d_call: TRBD1; v_call: TRBV6-1; clone_size: .; j_call: TRBJ2-7; cdr3_aa: CASSESVLGDRAYEQYF; cdr3_nt: TGTGCCAGCAGTGAATCAGTTTTGGGGGACAGGGCCTACGAGCAGTACTTC
d_call: TRBD2; v_call: TRBV2; clone_size: .; j_call: TRBJ2-5; cdr3_aa: CAIVVGRDQETQYF; cdr3_nt: TGTGCCATTGTAGTCGGGAGGGATCAAGAGACCCAGTACTTC
d_call: .; v_call: TRBV29-1; clone_size: .; j_call: TRBJ2-1; cdr3_aa: CSVGTTLDEQFF; cdr3_nt: TGCAGCGTTGGGACTACTCTCGATGAGCAGTTCTTC
d_call: TRBD1; v_call: TRBV28; clone_size: .; j_call: TRBJ1-5; cdr3_aa: CASSPHQGQGIGQPQHF; cdr3_nt: TGTGCCAGCAGTCCGCATCAGGGACAGGGAATTGGTCAGCCCCAGCATTTT
d_call: .; v_call: TRBV7-9; clone_size: few; j_call: TRBJ2-7; cdr3_aa: CASSSPLDRHEQYF; cdr3_nt: TGTGCCAGCAGCTCTCCCCTCGACAGGCACGAGCAGTACTTC
d_call: .; v_call: TRBV24-1; clone_size: once; j_call: TRBJ2-5; cdr3_aa: CATSDPRGISTQETQYF; cdr3_nt: TGTGCCACCAGTGATCCTAGGGGGATCTCAACTCAAGAGACCCAGTACTTC
d_call: TRBD1; v_call: TRBV5-1; clone_size: .; j_call: TRBJ1-6; cdr3_aa: CASSLGQGGSPLHF; cdr3_nt: TGCGCCAGCAGCTTGGGACAGGGTGGTTCACCCCTCCACTTT
d_call: TRBD1; v_call: TRBV30; clone_size: .; j_call: TRBJ1-4; cdr3_aa: CAWSVIGGLEKLFF; cdr3_nt: TGTGCCTGGAGTGTAATAGGGGGCCTGGAAAAACTGTTTTTT
d_call: TRBD2; v_call: TRBV7-7; clone_size: .; j_call: TRBJ2-5; cdr3_aa: CASSLGAGGPQETQYF; cdr3_nt: TGTGCCAGCAGCCTAGGCGCGGGGGGGCCTCAAGAGACCCAGTACTTC
d_call: .; v_call: TRBV21-1; clone_size: .; j_call: TRBJ2-4; cdr3_aa: CASSKVCGQFKNIQYF; cdr3_nt: TGTGCCAGCAGCAAAGTCTGTGGACAGTTCAAAAACATTCAGTACTTC
d_call: TRBD1; v_call: TRBV10-3; clone_size: .; j_call: TRBJ1-3; cdr3_aa: CAISDLIRDRGNTIYF; cdr3_nt: TGTGCCATCAGTGACCTCATCCGGGACAGGGGAAACACCATATATTTT
d_call: .; v_call: TRBV6-1; clone_size: .; j_call: TRBJ1-2; cdr3_aa: CASSENAGLNGYTF; cdr3_nt: TGTGCCAGCAGTGAAAATGCAGGGCTTAATGGCTACACCTTC
d_call: .; v_call: TRBV3-1/TRBV3-2; clone_size: .; j_call: TRBJ2-7; cdr3_aa: CASSRGQSLGYEQYF; cdr3_nt: TGTGCCAGCAGCCGAGGACAGAGTTTAGGATACGAGCAGTACTTC
d_call: .; v_call: TRBV4-2; clone_size: .; j_call: TRBJ2-2; cdr3_aa: CASSQDSNTGELFF; cdr3_nt: TGTGCCAGCAGCCAAGATTCAAACACCGGGGAGCTGTTTTTT
d_call: TRBD2; v_call: TRBV7-2; clone_size: .; j_call: TRBJ2-1; cdr3_aa: CASRSGGLAANEQFF; cdr3_nt: TGTGCCAGCCGCTCCGGGGGACTAGCGGCCAATGAGCAGTTCTTC